One sample yielded the 18 T cell receptor beta chains listed below, sequenced in a study of blood T cell repertoires in COVID-19. Libraries were prepared by immunoSEQ multiplex PCR; TCRdb keeps only in-frame clonotypes and omits some of them. This sample has hundreds of thousands of clones, with roughly 86% found just once. Sample: PBMCs or T cells enriched from blood (not recorded which). The source of these receptors is a woman aged 25 to 39 with acute COVID-19.

This chain uses TRBV19 with TRBJ1-1; TRBD1 is a possible D gene (6 bases). V was shortened by 3 bases and J by 4 bases, with 12 bases between the two germline ends. From germline, CDR1 is LNHDA and CDR2 SQIVND (reference sequence). The length of the CDR3 is 14 residues. CDR3 DNA: TGTGCCAGTAGTATCCAGGGGTGGAGCACTGAAGCTTTCTTT. This codes for CASSIQGWSTEAFF.

The chain joins TRBV21-1 to TRBJ1-3. TRBV21-1 is tagged as a pseudogene. The CDR3 has 16 amino acids. CDR3 loop: CASSTTGPRAGNTIYF. CDR3 DNA sequence: TGTGCCAGCAGCACCACCGGGCCGAGGGCTGGAAACACCATATATTTT.

This sequence joins TRBV14 and TRBJ1-2, with 8 bases matching TRBD1. The length of the CDR3 is 17 residues. The germline gives CDR1 SGHDN, CDR2 FVKESK. V lost 0 bases, J lost 3 bases, and 9 bases stayed unmatched. The CDR3 nucleotides read TGTGCCAGCAGCCAAGAGAGGGTAGCAGGGGGCGACTATGGCTACACCTTC. It yields the protein CASSQERVAGGDYGYTF. The variable domain in full, with the rest retrieved from reference TRBV14 and TRBJ1-2, is EAGVTQFPSHSVIEKGQTVTLRCDPISGHDNLYWYRRVMGKEIKFLLHFVKESKQDESGMPNNRFLAERTGGTYSTLKVQPAELEDSGVYFCASSQERVAGGDYGYTFGSGTRLTVV.

The genes are TRBV6-2 or TRBV6-3 and TRBJ1-5; weak D call: TRBD1 (5 bases). The V end was cut by 5 bases, the J end by 3 bases, with 11 bases between. CDR3 size: 14 residues. The germline V gene encodes CDR1 MNHEY and CDR2 SVGEGT. Here the CDR3 DNA reads TGTGCCAGCAGTACAACAGGTCTCAATCAGCCCCAGCATTTT. Translation: CASSTTGLNQPQHF.

CDR3 bases: TGCGCCAGCAGCTTGCAAGGGAGCGGGAACACTGAAGCTTTCTTT. It encodes CASSLQGSGNTEAFF. This sequence joins TRBV5-1 and TRBJ1-1; no definite D call. V gave up 1 base and J gave up 1 base, with 11 bases separating them. The germline gives CDR1 SGHRS, CDR2 YFSETQ. There are 15 residues in the CDR3.

V usage is TRBV3-1 (or the pseudogene TRBV3-2) and J usage is TRBJ1-5; D remains unclear. Germline loops: CDR1 LGHDT, CDR2 YNNKEL (reference sequence). Trimming removed 1 base from V and 1 base from J, with 5 bases in between. The CDR3 is made up of 14 amino acids. CDR3 DNA sequence: TGTGCCAGCAGCCAAGCGTCCAGCAATCAGCCCCAGCATTTT. It is translated as CASSQASSNQPQHF.

The V and J genes are TRBV5-1 and TRBJ1-1; D is uncertain. This CDR3 region has 13 residues. V lost 5 bases to trimming and J lost 0 bases, with 8 bases between them. Germline CDR1 and CDR2: SGHRS and YFSETQ. CDR3 in DNA: TGCGCCAGCAGTTCACACCTGAACACTGAAGCTTTCTTT. The encoded protein is CASSSHLNTEAFF.

The chain has TRBV6-5 and TRBJ2-1; 12 positions agree with TRBD2. The germline V gene has CDR1 MNHEY and CDR2 SVGAGI. CDR3 size: 15 residues. Trimming removed 5 bases from V and 8 bases from J; junction bases left unmatched: 7. The chain's CDR3 is CASSTLAGGRHEQFF. The CDR3 DNA reads TGTGCCAGCAGTACACTAGCGGGGGGTAGGCATGAGCAGTTCTTC.

The chain is built from TRBV29-1 and TRBJ1-6; perhaps TRBD1 as D (6 bases). The CDR3 sequence is 13 residues long. Trimming cost V 7 bases and J 7 bases, with 14 bases left between them. The germline CDR1 and CDR2 sequences are SQVTM and ANQGSEA. The CDR3 nucleotides read TGCAGCGCCACGACAGGCGGCAATTCACCCCTCCACTTT. Its protein is CSATTGGNSPLHF.

There are a few counts of this clone. The rearrangement uses TRBV5-4 and TRBJ2-2; D perhaps matches TRBD1 (6 bases). The length of the CDR3 is 15 residues. Trimming left V 4 bases short and J 0 bases short, with 10 bases between. From germline, CDR1 is SGHNT and CDR2 YYREEE (reference sequence). CDR3 coding DNA: TGTGCCAGCAGCAGGGGACAAGCGAACACCGGGGAGCTGTTTTTT. Translation: CASSRGQANTGELFF.

The chain has TRBV28 and TRBJ1-4; the match to TRBD1 covers 7 bases. The CDR3 is made up of 15 amino acids. CDR1 and CDR2 (germline): MDHEN, SYDVKM. With V trimmed by 4 bases and J by 4 bases, 6 bases remained unmatched. CDR3 in DNA: TGTGCCAGCAGTTCGGGACAGTTGAATAATGAAAAACTGTTTTTT. Translating it yields CASSSGQLNNEKLFF.

V usage is TRBV5-1 and J usage is TRBJ2-3; 12 nucleotides line up with TRBD2. Looked up from germline, CDR1 is SGHRS and CDR2 is YFSETQ. V lost 0 bases, J lost 8 bases, and 10 bases stayed unmatched. This CDR3 is built from 17 residues. The CDR3 loop reads CASSLGSLAGGQGTQYF. The CDR3, as DNA: TGCGCCAGCAGCTTGGGAAGCCTAGCGGGGGGGCAAGGTACGCAGTATTTT.

The J gene is TRBJ1-1, the V gene TRBV6-4; D gene uncertain. Germline CDR1 and CDR2: MRHNA and SNTAGT. Trimming shortened V by 6 bases and J by 1 base, and 9 bases separated the two germline ends. This CDR3 is 13 amino acids long. The CDR3 spells CASREGPNTEAFF. The CDR3 DNA sequence: TGTGCCAGCAGAGAGGGCCCGAACACTGAAGCTTTCTTT.

This clone was seen only a few times. The rearrangement joins TRBV4-2 to TRBJ1-3; D remains ambiguous. Germline V gene sequence: CDR1 LGHNA, CDR2 YNFKEQ. V was shortened by 4 bases and J by 1 base, with 8 bases between the two germline ends. This CDR3 has 14 amino acids. CDR3 loop: CASSRPESGNTIYF. DNA of the CDR3: TGTGCCAGCAGCCGCCCAGAATCTGGAAACACCATATATTTT.

The chain links TRBV7-9 to TRBJ1-2, with D maybe TRBD1 (6 bases). V shed 5 bases and J shed 3 bases, with 16 bases lying between them. The CDR3 is 15 residues long. Germline CDR1 reads SEHNR; CDR2 reads FQNEAQ (reference sequence). The CDR3 reads CASSNLTGWDYGYTF. CDR3 bases: TGTGCCAGCAGCAACCTGACAGGATGGGACTATGGCTACACCTTC.

J is TRBJ1-2 and V is TRBV20-1, with 8 positions matching TRBD1. The CDR3 spans 16 residues. The V gene end was trimmed by 3 bases and the J gene end by 2 bases; junction bases not matched to a gene: 11. CDR1 is DFQATT and CDR2 is SNEGSKA in the germline V gene (reference sequence). CDR3 loop: CSASPADRASNYGYTF. CDR3 bases: TGCAGTGCTAGTCCGGCGGACAGGGCTTCAAACTATGGCTACACCTTC.

The genes are TRBV5-6 and TRBJ2-7; D call uncertain. Germline CDR1 SGHDT, CDR2 YYEEEE. The CDR3 is 12 residues long. V dropped 3 bases and J dropped 0 bases, with 4 bases sitting between them. DNA of the CDR3: TGTGCCAGCAGCTCCAACTCCTACGAGCAGTACTTC. Its protein product is CASSSNSYEQYF.

The V call is TRBV5-1, the J call TRBJ2-5, with TRBD2 identical over 12 bases. The V gene end was trimmed by 7 bases and the J gene end by 5 bases; junction bases not matched to a gene: 6. Per the germline V gene, CDR1 is SGHRS and CDR2 is YFSETQ. The length of the CDR3 is 14 residues. The CDR3 region has the DNA TGCGCCAGCGCCCTAGCGGGGGGGCAGGAGACCCAGTACTTC. It translates to CASALAGGQETQYF.